This T cell receptor (beta chain) was recorded in a study of a mutant IDH1 vaccine in newly diagnosed glioma. Overall study context: Most had both radiotherapy and temozolomide beforehand; others had only one. Study findings and constraints: Immune responses induced by the vaccine were seen in roughly 93% of patients, spanning multiple MHC alleles.

A note on this clone: Antigen specificity is unknown.

Unmatched junction bases numbered 8, after V lost 7 bases and J lost 6 bases. The CDR3 has 14 amino acids. The germline gives CDR1 SGHAT, CDR2 FQNNGV. Assay used: immunoSEQ multiplex PCR; TCRdb lists only in-frame clones, some missing. Here the sample spans about 38,000 clones, about 80% being singletons. The time point was: week 5, during vaccination. Vaccination used 300 ug of mutant IDH1 20-mer peptide per dose, with topical imiquimod. The V and J genes are TRBV11-2 and TRBJ1-1, with 10 bases fitting TRBD1. The TCR was taken from a man aged 40-49 years with glioma. The input for sequencing was PBMCs, taken from a glioma patient whose treatment included an IDH1 peptide vaccine. Here the CDR3 DNA reads TGTGCCAGCATCCAGGGACAGGGGCTTGCTGAAGCTTTCTTT. Translated: CASIQGQGLAEAFF. Together with reference TRBV11-2 and TRBJ1-1, the CDR3 gives the full variable domain: EAGVAQSPRYKIIEKRQSVAFWCNPISGHATLYWYQQILGQGPKLLIQFQNNGVVDDSQLPKDRFSAERLKGVDSTLKIQPAKLEDSAVYLCASIQGQGLAEAFFGQGTRLTVV.